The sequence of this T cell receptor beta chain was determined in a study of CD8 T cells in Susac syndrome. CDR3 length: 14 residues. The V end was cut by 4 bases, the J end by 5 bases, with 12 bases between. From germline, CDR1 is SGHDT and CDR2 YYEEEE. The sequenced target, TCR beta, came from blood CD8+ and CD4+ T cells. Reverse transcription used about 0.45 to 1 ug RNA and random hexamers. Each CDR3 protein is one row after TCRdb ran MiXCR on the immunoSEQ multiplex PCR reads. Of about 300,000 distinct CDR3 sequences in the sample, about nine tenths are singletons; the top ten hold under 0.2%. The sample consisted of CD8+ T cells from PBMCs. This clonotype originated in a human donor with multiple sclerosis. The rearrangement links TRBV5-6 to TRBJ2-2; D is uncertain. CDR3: CASSLIYGTGELFF. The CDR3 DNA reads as TGTGCCAGCAGCCTAATTTATGGGACCGGGGAGCTGTTTTTT.